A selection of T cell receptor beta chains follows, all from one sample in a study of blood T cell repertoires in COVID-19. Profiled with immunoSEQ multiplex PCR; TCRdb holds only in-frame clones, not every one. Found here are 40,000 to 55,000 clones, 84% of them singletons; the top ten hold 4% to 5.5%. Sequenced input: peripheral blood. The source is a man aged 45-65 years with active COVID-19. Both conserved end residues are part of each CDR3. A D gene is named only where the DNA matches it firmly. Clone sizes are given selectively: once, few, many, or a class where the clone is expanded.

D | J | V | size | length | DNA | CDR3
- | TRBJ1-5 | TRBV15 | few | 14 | TGTGCCACCAGCAGAGAAAATAGCTATCAGCCCCAGCATTTT | CATSRENSYQPQHF
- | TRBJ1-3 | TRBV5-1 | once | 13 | TGCGCCAGCAGCTTACCGAGCGGAAACACCATATATTTT | CASSLPSGNTIYF
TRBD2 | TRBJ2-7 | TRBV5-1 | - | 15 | TGCGCCAGCAGCCCTAGCGGGGGCCTCTCCTACGAGCAGTACTTC | CASSPSGGLSYEQYF
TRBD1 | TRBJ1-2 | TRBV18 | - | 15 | TGTGCCAGCTCACGAGGCGGCCGGGACAGTTATGGCTACACCTTC | CASSRGGRDSYGYTF
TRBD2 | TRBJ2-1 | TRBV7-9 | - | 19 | TGTGCCAGCAGCTTAGCGCGACTAGCGGGGGCCTTTCTATACAATGAGCAGTTCTTC | CASSLARLAGAFLYNEQFF
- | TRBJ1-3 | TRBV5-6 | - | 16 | TGTGCCAGCAGCTTGGGCAGGGGCCTAGCTGGAAACACCATATATTTT | CASSLGRGLAGNTIYF
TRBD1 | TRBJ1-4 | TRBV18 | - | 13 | TGTGCCAGCCGCCGGGACAGGGATGAAAAACTGTTTTTT | CASRRDRDEKLFF
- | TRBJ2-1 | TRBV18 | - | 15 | TGTGCCAGCTCACCATTTACAGGGACCTACAATGAGCAGTTCTTC | CASSPFTGTYNEQFF
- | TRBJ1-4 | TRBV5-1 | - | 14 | TGCGCCAGCAGCTTGGGACCTACAGGGAACGTAAGGTTTTTT | CASSLGPTGNVRFF
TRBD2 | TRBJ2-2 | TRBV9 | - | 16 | TGTGCCAGCAGCGACCACCCGGGGGGTTGGTCCGGGGAGCTGTTTTTT | CASSDHPGGWSGELFF
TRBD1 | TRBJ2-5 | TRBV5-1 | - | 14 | TGCGCCAGCAGCACCGGGACAGGAGGTGAGACCCAGTACTTC | CASSTGTGGETQYF
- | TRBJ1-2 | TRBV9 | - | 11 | TGTGCCAGCGACCCGGGGGGTGGCTACACCTTC | CASDPGGGYTF
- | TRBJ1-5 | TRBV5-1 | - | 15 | TGCGCCAGCAGCTTGGAGGGGCTGAGCAATCAGCCCCAGCATTTT | CASSLEGLSNQPQHF
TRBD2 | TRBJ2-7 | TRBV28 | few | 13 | TGTGCCAGCAAGACGGGGGGGGACTACGAGCAGTACTTC | CASKTGGDYEQYF
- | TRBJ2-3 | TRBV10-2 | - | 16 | TGCGCCAGCAGTGACTCTTCCACTGCGGGAACAGATACGCAGTATTTT | CASSDSSTAGTDTQYF
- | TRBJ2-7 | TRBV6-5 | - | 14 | TGTGCCAGCAGATCACTCTCTACCTTTTCCGAGCAGTACTTC | CASRSLSTFSEQYF
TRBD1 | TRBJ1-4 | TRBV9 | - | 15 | TGTGCCAGCAGCTTACAGACAGGGGTCTTTGAAAAACTGTTTTTT | CASSLQTGVFEKLFF
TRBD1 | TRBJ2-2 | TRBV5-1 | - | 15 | TGCGCCAGCAGCTTGGGGGACAGACACACCGGGGAGCTGTTTTTT | CASSLGDRHTGELFF
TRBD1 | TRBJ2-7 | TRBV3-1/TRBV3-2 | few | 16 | TGTGCCAGCAGCCACATCGGACAGGCGCAACCCTACGAGCAGTACTTC | CASSHIGQAQPYEQYF
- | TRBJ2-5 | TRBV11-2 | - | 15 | TGTGCCAGCAGCTTAATGGGCCTCTTGGGCGAGACCCAGTACTTC | CASSLMGLLGETQYF
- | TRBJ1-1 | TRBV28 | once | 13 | TGTGCCAGCAGTTTTCGAGGGTTCGCTGAAGCTTTCTTT | CASSFRGFAEAFF
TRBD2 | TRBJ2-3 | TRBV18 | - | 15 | TGTGCCAGCTCAACGGGGGGGCCGGAAACAGATACGCAGTATTTT | CASSTGGPETDTQYF
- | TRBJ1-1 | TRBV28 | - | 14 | TGTGCCAGCAGCCGGACAGAAACATACACTGAAGCTTTCTTT | CASSRTETYTEAFF
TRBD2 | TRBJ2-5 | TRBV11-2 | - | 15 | TGTGCCAGCAGCTTCGGACTAGCGGGCCCCCCAAACCAGTACTTC | CASSFGLAGPPNQYF
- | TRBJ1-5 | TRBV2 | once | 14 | TGTGCCAGCAGTGACGGACAGAGAAATCAGCCCCAGCATTTT | CASSDGQRNQPQHF
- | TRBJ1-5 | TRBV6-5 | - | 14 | TGTGCCAGCAGTTACGGGGGGAGCAATCAGCCCCAGCATTTT | CASSYGGSNQPQHF
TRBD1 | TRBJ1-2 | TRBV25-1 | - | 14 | TGTGCCAGCAGTGAGAGACAGGGAGACTATGGCTACACCTTC | CASSERQGDYGYTF
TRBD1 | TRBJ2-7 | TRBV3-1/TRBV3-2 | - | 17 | TGTGCCAGCAGCCAAGGGGCAGGGACAGGGTATTCCTACGAGCAGTACTTC | CASSQGAGTGYSYEQYF
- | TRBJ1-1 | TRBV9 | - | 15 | TGTGCCAGCAGCGTAGAGGGCAGGGGAACCACTGAAGCTTTCTTT | CASSVEGRGTTEAFF
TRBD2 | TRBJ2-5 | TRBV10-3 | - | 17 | TGTGCCATCAGTGAGTCGACTAGCGGGGCTTACCAAGAGACCCAGTACTTC | CAISESTSGAYQETQYF